Below are 29 T cell receptor beta chains sequenced from a single sample in a study of T cells in Graves' hyperthyroidism and ophthalmopathy. The investigators amplified TCR beta CDR3 regions from RNA transcripts. With the HTBI primer set, the TCR CDR3 went through a first round of RT-PCR. From the multiplex PCR reads, TCRdb called clonotypes with MiXCR, one entry per CDR3 protein. This sample has approximately 600,000 distinct CDR3 sequences, with 14% found just once. Material for sequencing was blood. All receptors come from a woman in her thirties with Graves' hyperthyroidism that later progressed to Graves' ophthalmopathy.

A word on this clonotype: A much larger clone lies one base from this, so it may be a read error. The V call is TRBV7-6, the J call TRBJ2-1; the match to TRBD2 covers 8 bases. The DNA end is more similar to TRBJ2-7, so the J call may be wrong. The CDR3 has 18 residues. Per germline, CDR1 SGHVS and CDR2 FNYEAQ. CDR3 loop: CASSLMAGGGLTYNEQYF. CDR3 nucleotide sequence: TGTGCCAGCAGCTTAATGGCGGGAGGCGGCCTAACCTACAATGAGCAGTACTTC.

This clonotype has a handful of counts. The chain links TRBV19 to TRBJ1-5; D unresolved. This CDR3 region has 14 residues. The V and J ends lost 6 bases and 6 bases respectively, with 15 bases between them. The germline gives CDR1 LNHDA, CDR2 SQIVND (reference sequence). CDR3 protein: CASRAIGGSQPQHF. CDR3 in DNA: TGTGCCAGTAGAGCCATCGGAGGTAGTCAGCCCCAGCATTTT.

This clonotype has a count of ten or more. The gene calls are TRBV11-2 and TRBJ1-5; the D is unclear. Germline V gene data show CDR1 as SGHAT and CDR2 as FQNNGV. V was clipped by 2 bases and J by 0 bases, with 8 bases between them. This CDR3 spans 15 amino acids. This chain's CDR3 is CASSLTGSSNQPQHF. CDR3 coding DNA: TGTGCCAGCAGCTTAACGGGGTCTAGCAATCAGCCCCAGCATTTT.

This clonotype was counted many times. A junction boundary mismatches the germline segment, possibly from a read error. The chain links TRBV7-2 to TRBJ2-4; unclear D gene. Germline assignment: CDR1 SGHTA and CDR2 FQGNSA. CDR3 length equals 15 residues. Here the CDR3 reads CASNLPSTTKNIQYF. CDR3 coding DNA: TGTGCCAGCAACTTACCCAGTACTACCAAAAACATTCAGTACTTC.

This clonotype was detected ten times or more. V gene TRBV28 combines with J gene TRBJ1-5; 7 nucleotides align to TRBD1. This CDR3 has 15 residues. Trimming cost V 6 bases and J 2 bases; bases outside gene matches: 7. Germline V gene lookup returns CDR1 MDHEN and CDR2 SYDVKM. The CDR3 sequence: CASSRRQGGNQPQHF. The DNA for the CDR3 is TGTGCCAGCAGCCGGCGACAGGGCGGCAATCAGCCCCAGCATTTT.

The sample holds many counts of this clonotype. The chain has TRBV3-1 and TRBJ2-7, with 10 bases aligning to TRBD2. V gave up 0 bases and J gave up 5 bases; unmatched junction bases: 7. This CDR3 is built from 16 residues. Germline V gives CDR1 LGHDT, CDR2 YNNKEL (reference sequence). CDR3 residues: CASSQDPAGGPNEQYF. In DNA form, the CDR3 reads TGTGCCAGCAGCCAAGACCCAGCGGGAGGGCCTAACGAGCAGTACTTC.

This clonotype was recorded many times. The rearrangement links TRBV12-3 or TRBV12-4 to TRBJ1-2; D gene unclear. The CDR3 contains 13 residues. The V and J ends lost 5 bases and 1 base respectively, with 8 bases between them. CDR3 sequence (DNA): TGTGCCAGCAGTCCTCATCTTAACTATGGCTACACCTTC. Translation: CASSPHLNYGYTF.

This clonotype was counted between two and nine times. J is TRBJ1-3 and V is TRBV3-1, with D maybe TRBD1 (5 bases). Germline V gene lookup returns CDR1 LGHDT and CDR2 YNNKEL (reference sequence). CDR3 length: 14 residues. Trimming left V 1 base short and J 4 bases short, with 8 bases between. The CDR3 region has the DNA TGTGCCAGCAGCCAAGGGGGCTTAGGAAACACCATATATTTT. Protein sequence: CASSQGGLGNTIYF.

This clonotype was seen many times. V and J are TRBV9 and TRBJ2-5, with 8 bases lining up with TRBD2. The V gene end was trimmed by 0 bases and the J gene end by 4 bases; junction bases not matched to a gene: 5. Germline assignment: CDR1 SGDLS and CDR2 YYNGEE. The CDR3 has 15 residues. The CDR3 nucleotides read TGTGCCAGCAGCGTAGCGTTTCTAGCGGGAGAGACCCAGTACTTC. Translating it yields CASSVAFLAGETQYF.

This clonotype was detected many times. The chain joins TRBV20-1 to TRBJ2-1; D gene uncertain. V was pared by 5 bases and J by 8 bases, with 16 bases between. This CDR3 comprises 13 residues. CDR1 and CDR2 from the germline V gene are DFQATT and SNEGSKA (reference sequence). CDR3: CSARPVHLDEQFF. CDR3 nucleotides: TGCAGTGCTCGCCCCGTACATCTCGATGAGCAGTTCTTC.

In this sample, this clonotype turned up many times. The chain carries TRBV5-1 and TRBJ2-2; no reliable D call. The CDR3 totals 15 residues. Germline CDR1 SGHRS, CDR2 YFSETQ. Trimming shortened V by 0 bases and J by 0 bases, and 6 bases separated the two germline ends. CDR3 amino acids: CASSLGQTNTGELFF. The CDR3 DNA reads TGCGCCAGCAGCTTGGGGCAGACGAACACCGGGGAGCTGTTTTTT.

Many counts were recorded for this clonotype. The chain carries TRBV7-2 and TRBJ1-6; 8 positions agree with TRBD1. The CDR3 loop spans 15 amino acids. Germline V lookup: CDR1 SGHTA, CDR2 FQGNSA. After removal of 5 bases from V and 9 bases from J, the junction contained 9 bases not matched to a gene. Here the CDR3 DNA reads TGTGCCAGCAGCCCCGTAGGGACAGGCAGTTCACCCCTCCACTTT. It specifies CASSPVGTGSSPLHF.

In its sample, this clonotype was seen many times. The chain's CDR3 is CASSMGFPLATGKYEQFF. The CDR3, as DNA: TGTGCCAGTAGTATGGGTTTTCCCCTAGCGACGGGCAAATATGAGCAGTTCTTC. This chain links TRBV19 with TRBJ2-1; a possible D gene is TRBD2 (6 bases). CDR3 length equals 18 residues. CDR1 is LNHDA, CDR2 SQIVND, per germline (reference sequence). Between the trimmed V and J ends, which lost 3 bases and 8 bases, there was a span of 26 bases.

This clonotype was counted ten times or more. The rearrangement links TRBV7-2 to TRBJ2-7, with D unresolved. Trimming pared 4 bases from V and 4 bases from J, leaving 11 bases between. The CDR3 has 13 amino acids. Germline assignment: CDR1 SGHTA and CDR2 FQGNSA. CDR3 loop: CASSSERAYEQYF. The DNA for the CDR3 is TGTGCCAGCAGCTCAGAGCGAGCATACGAGCAGTACTTC.

In its sample, this clonotype was seen a few times. Here the CDR3 omits its conserved ending phenylalanine or tryptophan, so a read error is the likely source. This sequence joins TRBV3-1 and TRBJ2-5, with 10 bases matching TRBD1. Germline-derived CDR1 and CDR2 are LGHDT and YNNKEL (reference sequence). V lost 7 bases, J lost 4 bases, and 12 bases stayed unmatched. There are 16 residues in the CDR3. The CDR3 loop reads CASTPRGDRGGETQYL. The CDR3 DNA reads as TGTGCCAGCACCCCCAGGGGGGACAGGGGAGGAGAGACCCAGTACCTC.

J is TRBJ1-5 and V is TRBV7-2, with D unresolved. Trimming stripped 5 bases from V and 2 bases from J, with 19 bases between. The CDR3 length is 17 residues. Germline V CDR1 and CDR2: SGHTA, FQGNSA. The CDR3 here is CASSPPGGIGGNQPQHF. CDR3 coding DNA: TGTGCCAGCAGCCCCCCGGGCGGGATTGGGGGCAATCAGCCCCAGCATTTT.

As regards this clonotype: A much larger clonotype is one base distant, so this may be a read error. This chain links TRBV5-8 with TRBJ2-7; a possible D gene is TRBD1 (6 bases). V was shortened by 3 bases and J by 2 bases, with 9 bases between the two germline ends. The CDR3 is made up of 13 amino acids. Germline values: CDR1 SGHTS, CDR2 YDEGEE. CDR3: CASSYQGTYEQYF. The CDR3 nucleotides read TGTGCCAGCAGCTATCAGGGGACCTACGAGCAGTACTTC. The full variable domain, its missing parts supplied by reference TRBV5-8 and TRBJ2-7, is EAGVTQSPTHLIKTRGQQATLRCSPISGHTSVYWYQQALGLGLQFLLWYDEGEERNRGNFPPRFSGRQFPNYSSELNVNALELEDSALYLCASSYQGTYEQYFGPGTRLTVT.

This clonotype was found many times. The gene calls are TRBV6-1 and TRBJ2-3; possible D gene TRBD2, 6 bases. With 7 bases removed from V and 0 bases from J, the gap between germline ends came to 23 bases. This CDR3 has 18 residues. The germline V gene has CDR1 MNHNS and CDR2 SASEGT. The CDR3 sequence: CASTNKVASASSTDTQYF. As DNA, the CDR3 is TGTGCCAGCACCAACAAAGTGGCTAGCGCTTCTAGCACAGATACGCAGTATTTT.

This clonotype was counted many times. The chain uses TRBV2 and TRBJ2-2; D might be TRBD1 (6 bases). The germline V and J ends were trimmed by 0 bases and 4 bases, with 9 bases remaining between them. The V gene's germline CDR1 is SNHLY and CDR2 FYNNEI. The CDR3 is 15 amino acids. CDR3 DNA: TGTGCCAGCAGTGAAGCGGGGGCCGGCACCGGGGAGCTGTTTTTT. Protein sequence: CASSEAGAGTGELFF.

This clonotype was recorded a few times. The rearrangement uses TRBV29-1 and TRBJ1-5; D gene uncertain. Trimming took off 5 bases at V and 0 bases at J, with 8 bases between the two ends. This CDR3 has 13 amino acids. Germline V gene sequence: CDR1 SQVTM, CDR2 ANQGSEA. DNA for the CDR3: TGCAGCGTTACAGAGAATAGCAATCAGCCCCAGCATTTT. This translates into CSVTENSNQPQHF.

This clonotype occurred many times. This rearrangement joins TRBV24-1 to TRBJ2-3; D gene uncertain. This CDR3 contains 12 residues. V lost 3 bases to trimming and J lost 3 bases, with 3 bases between them. Germline CDR1 reads KGHDR; CDR2 reads SFDVKD. The CDR3 spells CATSDRTDTQYF. The CDR3 DNA sequence: TGTGCCACCAGTGATAGAACAGATACGCAGTATTTT.

This clonotype appeared many times. This chain joins TRBV7-9 and TRBJ1-1, with D possibly being TRBD1 (5 bases). Germline CDR1 is SEHNR and CDR2 is FQNEAQ (reference sequence). There are 17 residues in the CDR3. Deletions cut 6 bases from V and 4 bases from J, with 24 bases between. The CDR3 DNA is TGTGCCAGCAGAAAAAGAAGGGAAGGGGAAAGAATCACTGAAGCTTTCTTT. Its protein product is CASRKRREGERITEAFF.

This clonotype was seen ten or more times. The chain couples TRBV12-3 or TRBV12-4 to TRBJ1-1; D unresolved. The CDR3 is made up of 15 amino acids. Trimming removed 4 bases at V and 4 bases at J, with 16 bases between. DNA of the CDR3: TGTGCCAGCAGTTCCCCCACGGTTCGGGGCACTGAAGCTTTCTTT. Amino acids: CASSSPTVRGTEAFF.

This clonotype showed up many times. The chain links TRBV28 to TRBJ2-2; no clear D gene. Germline values: CDR1 MDHEN, CDR2 SYDVKM. V lost 6 bases and J 4 bases, leaving 9 bases between the germline ends. The CDR3 sequence is 13 residues long. The CDR3 bases are TGTGCCAGCAGCCCAACGATCACCGGGGAGCTGTTTTTT. The encoded protein is CASSPTITGELFF.

This clonotype was picked up many times. The rearrangement uses TRBV10-3 and TRBJ1-4; a weak D match, TRBD1 (5 bases). The CDR3 runs to 14 residues. V shed 8 bases and J shed 7 bases, with 17 bases lying between them. Germline values: CDR1 ENHRY, CDR2 SYGVKD. The CDR3 nucleotides are TGTGCCATCGGCTCCCGGGCCGGGGCTGAAAAACTGTTTTTT. Amino acids: CAIGSRAGAEKLFF.

On this clonotype itself: Being one base from a much bigger clone, this may be a read error. The CDR3 reads CASRARGCGANVLTF. As DNA, the CDR3 is TGTGCCAGCCGGGCGCGGGGCTGTGGGGCCAACGTCCTGACTTTC. V gene TRBV6-1 combines with J gene TRBJ2-6; D is perhaps TRBD2 (6 bases). Germline V gene lookup returns CDR1 MNHNS and CDR2 SASEGT. The length of the CDR3 is 15 residues. V lost 8 bases and J 3 bases, leaving 14 bases between the germline ends.

This clonotype was picked up many times. The rearrangement links TRBV5-5 to TRBJ1-4; D unclear. With 4 bases removed from V and 7 bases from J, the gap between germline ends came to 17 bases. Germline CDR1 and CDR2: SGHKS and YYEKEE (reference sequence). The CDR3 extends over 15 amino acids. The CDR3 spells CASSTDGGVSEKLFF. The CDR3 DNA follows: TGTGCCAGCAGCACGGATGGTGGGGTTTCTGAAAAACTGTTTTTT. The variable domain in full, completed from reference TRBV5-5 and TRBJ1-4, reads DAGVTQSPTHLIKTRGQQVTLRCSPISGHKSVSWYQQVLGQGPQFIFQYYEKEERGRGNFPDRFSARQFPNYSSELNVNALLLGDSALYLCASSTDGGVSEKLFFGSGTQLSVL.

The chain links TRBV6-2 or TRBV6-3 to TRBJ2-2; perhaps TRBD1 as D (6 bases). Germline-derived CDR1 and CDR2 are MNHEY and SVGEGT. CDR3 size: 16 residues. The V and J ends lost 7 bases and 6 bases respectively, with 21 bases between them. The CDR3 sequence is CASTRNVRGRPGELFF. For the CDR3, the DNA is TGTGCCAGCACCCGAAACGTTAGGGGGAGACCCGGGGAGCTGTTTTTT.

A few counts support this clonotype. In DNA form, the CDR3 reads TGTGCCATCGGGCGACAAACAGCAGTAAATGAGCAGTTCTTC. It is translated as CAIGRQTAVNEQFF. The genes are TRBV10-3 and TRBJ2-1; D unresolved. Trimming removed 8 bases from V and 7 bases from J, with 18 bases in between. The CDR3 is 14 residues long. Germline CDR1 and CDR2: ENHRY and SYGVKD.